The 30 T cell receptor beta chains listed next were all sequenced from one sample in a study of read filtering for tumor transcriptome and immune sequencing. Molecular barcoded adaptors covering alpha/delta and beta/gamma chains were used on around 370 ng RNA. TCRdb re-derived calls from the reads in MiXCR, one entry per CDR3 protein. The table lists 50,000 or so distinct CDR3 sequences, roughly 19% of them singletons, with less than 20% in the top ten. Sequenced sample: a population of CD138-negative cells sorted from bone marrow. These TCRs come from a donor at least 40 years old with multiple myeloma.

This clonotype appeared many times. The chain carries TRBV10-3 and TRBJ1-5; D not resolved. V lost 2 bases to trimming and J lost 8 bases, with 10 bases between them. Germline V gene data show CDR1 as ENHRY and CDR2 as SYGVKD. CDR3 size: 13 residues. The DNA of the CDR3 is TGTGCCATCAGTGAGGACCCCCCGGAGCCCCAGCATTTT. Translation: CAISEDPPEPQHF.

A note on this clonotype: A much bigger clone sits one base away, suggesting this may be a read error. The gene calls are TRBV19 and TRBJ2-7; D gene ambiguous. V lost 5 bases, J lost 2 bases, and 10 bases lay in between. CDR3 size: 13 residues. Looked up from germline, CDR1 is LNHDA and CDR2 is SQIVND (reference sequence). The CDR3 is CASSLSFAYEQYF. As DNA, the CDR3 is TGTGCCAGTAGTCTGAGCTTCGCCTACGAGCAGTACTTC. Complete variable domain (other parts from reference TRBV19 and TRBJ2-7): DGGITQSPKYLFRKEGQNVTLSCEQNLNHDAMYWYRQDPGQGLRLIYYSQIVNDFQKGDIAEGYSVSREKKESFPLTVTSAQKNPTAFYLCASSLSFAYEQYFGPGTRLTVT.

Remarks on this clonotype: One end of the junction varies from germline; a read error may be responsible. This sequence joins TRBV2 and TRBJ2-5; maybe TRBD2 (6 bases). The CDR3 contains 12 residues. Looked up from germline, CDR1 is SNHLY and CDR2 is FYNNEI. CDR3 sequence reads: CASKMGRETQYF. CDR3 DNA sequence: TGTGCTAGCAAGATGGGGAGGGAGACCCAGTACTTC.

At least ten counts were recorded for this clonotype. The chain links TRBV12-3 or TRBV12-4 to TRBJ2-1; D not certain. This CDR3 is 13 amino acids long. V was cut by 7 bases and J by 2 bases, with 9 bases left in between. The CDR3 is CASTEETYNEQFF. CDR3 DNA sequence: TGTGCCAGCACCGAAGAGACCTACAATGAGCAGTTCTTC.

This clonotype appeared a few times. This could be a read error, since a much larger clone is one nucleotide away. In DNA form, the CDR3 reads TGTGCTAGCGGCACGGACAGGGGCCCAGAGACCCAGTACTTC. Its protein is CASGTDRGPETQYF. The J gene is TRBJ2-5, the V gene TRBV7-7, with 9 bases matching TRBD1. In germline, CDR1 is SSHAT, CDR2 FNYEAQ (reference sequence). The CDR3 covers 14 residues. The entire variable domain, with the rest obtained from reference TRBV7-7 and TRBJ2-5, is as follows: GAGVSQSPRYKVTKRGQDVTLRCDPISSHATLYWYQQALGQGPEFLTYFNYEAQPDKSGLPSDRFSAERPEGSISTLTIQRTEQRDSAMYRCASGTDRGPETQYFGPGTRLLVL.

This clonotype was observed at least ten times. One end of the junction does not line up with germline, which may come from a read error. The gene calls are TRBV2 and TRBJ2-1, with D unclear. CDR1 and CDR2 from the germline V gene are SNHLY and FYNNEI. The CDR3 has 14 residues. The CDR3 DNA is TGTGCCAGCAGTGAAGCCAGGCTGTCCAATAAGCAGTTCTTC. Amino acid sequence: CASSEARLSNKQFF.

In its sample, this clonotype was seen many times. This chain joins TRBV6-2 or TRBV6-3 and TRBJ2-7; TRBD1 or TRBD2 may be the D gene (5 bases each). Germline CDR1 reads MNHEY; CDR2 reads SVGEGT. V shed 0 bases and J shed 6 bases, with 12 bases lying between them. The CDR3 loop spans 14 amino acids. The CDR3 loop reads CASSYSGRMFEQYF. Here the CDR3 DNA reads TGTGCCAGCAGTTACTCGGGACGGATGTTCGAGCAGTACTTC.

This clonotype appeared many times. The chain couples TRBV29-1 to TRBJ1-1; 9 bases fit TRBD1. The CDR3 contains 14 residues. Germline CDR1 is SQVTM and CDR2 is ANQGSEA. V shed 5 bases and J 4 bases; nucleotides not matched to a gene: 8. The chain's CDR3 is CSVRKAQGATEAFF. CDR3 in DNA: TGCAGCGTTCGAAAAGCACAGGGGGCCACTGAAGCTTTCTTT.

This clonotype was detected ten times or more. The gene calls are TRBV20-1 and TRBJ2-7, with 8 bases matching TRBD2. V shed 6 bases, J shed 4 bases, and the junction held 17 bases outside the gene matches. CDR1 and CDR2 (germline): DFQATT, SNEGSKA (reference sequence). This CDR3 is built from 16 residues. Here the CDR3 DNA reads TGCAGTGCCTCAGGGCTAGCGGGTCTCCCCTTGTACGAGCAGTACTTC. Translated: CSASGLAGLPLYEQYF.

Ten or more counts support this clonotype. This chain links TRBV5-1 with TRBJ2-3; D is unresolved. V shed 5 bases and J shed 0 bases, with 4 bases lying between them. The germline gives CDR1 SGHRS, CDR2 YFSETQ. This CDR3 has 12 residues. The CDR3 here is CASRRSTDTQYF. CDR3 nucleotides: TGCGCCAGCAGACGGAGCACAGATACGCAGTATTTT.

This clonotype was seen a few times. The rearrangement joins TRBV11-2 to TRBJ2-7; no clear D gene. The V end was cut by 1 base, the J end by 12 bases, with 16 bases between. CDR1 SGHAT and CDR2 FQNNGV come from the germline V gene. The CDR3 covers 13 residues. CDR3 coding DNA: TGTGCCAGCAGCTTAGGTTTTCCGGACCTTATGTACTTC. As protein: CASSLGFPDLMYF.

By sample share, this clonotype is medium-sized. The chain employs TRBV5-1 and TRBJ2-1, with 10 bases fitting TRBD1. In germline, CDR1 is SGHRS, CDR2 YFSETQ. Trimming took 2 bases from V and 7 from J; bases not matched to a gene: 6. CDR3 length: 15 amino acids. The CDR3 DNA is TGCGCCAGCAGCTTAAGGACAGGGGGTCGGAATGAGCAGTTCTTC. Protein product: CASSLRTGGRNEQFF.

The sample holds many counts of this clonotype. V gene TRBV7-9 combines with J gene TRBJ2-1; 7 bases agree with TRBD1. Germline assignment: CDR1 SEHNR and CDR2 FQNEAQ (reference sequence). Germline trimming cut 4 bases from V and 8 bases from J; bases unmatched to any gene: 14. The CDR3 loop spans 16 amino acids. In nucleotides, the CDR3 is TGTGCCAGCAGCTCGAGAGACAGGGCCTCTCCCCATGAGCAGTTCTTC. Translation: CASSSRDRASPHEQFF. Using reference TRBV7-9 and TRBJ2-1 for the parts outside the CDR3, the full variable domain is DTGVSQNPRHKITKRGQNVTFRCDPISEHNRLYWYRQTLGQGPEFLTYFQNEAQLEKSRLLSDRFSAERPKGSFSTLEIQRTEQGDSAMYLCASSSRDRASPHEQFFGPGTRLTVL.

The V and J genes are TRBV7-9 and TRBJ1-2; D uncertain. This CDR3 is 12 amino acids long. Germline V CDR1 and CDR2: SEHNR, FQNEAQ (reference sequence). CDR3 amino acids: CASTQANYGYTF. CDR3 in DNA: TGTGCTTCAACTCAAGCTAACTATGGCTACACCTTC.

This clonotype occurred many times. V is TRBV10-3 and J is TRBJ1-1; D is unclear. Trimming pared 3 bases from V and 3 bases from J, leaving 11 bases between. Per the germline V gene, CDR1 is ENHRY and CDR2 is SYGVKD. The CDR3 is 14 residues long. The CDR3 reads CAISDWGGDTEAFF. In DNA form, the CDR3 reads TGTGCCATCAGTGATTGGGGAGGTGACACTGAAGCTTTCTTT.

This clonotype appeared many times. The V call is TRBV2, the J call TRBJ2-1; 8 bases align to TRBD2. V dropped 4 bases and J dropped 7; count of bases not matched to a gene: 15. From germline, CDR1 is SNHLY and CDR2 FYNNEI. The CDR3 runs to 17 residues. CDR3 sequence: CASSGGMGSGSRNEQFF. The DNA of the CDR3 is TGTGCCAGCAGTGGAGGTATGGGGAGCGGGAGTAGAAATGAGCAGTTCTTC.

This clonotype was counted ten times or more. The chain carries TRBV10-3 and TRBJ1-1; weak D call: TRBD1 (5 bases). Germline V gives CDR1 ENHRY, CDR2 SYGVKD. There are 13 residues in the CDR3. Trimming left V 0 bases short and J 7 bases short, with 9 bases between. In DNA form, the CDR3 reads TGTGCCATCAGTGAGTCGGGGGGTAATGAAGCTTTCTTT. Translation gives CAISESGGNEAFF.

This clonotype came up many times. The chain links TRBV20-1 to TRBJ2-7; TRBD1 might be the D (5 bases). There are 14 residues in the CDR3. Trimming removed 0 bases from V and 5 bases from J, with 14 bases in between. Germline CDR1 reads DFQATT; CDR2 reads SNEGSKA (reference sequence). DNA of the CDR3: TGCAGTGCTAGAGAGAGGCCCCCAGGGAACGAGCAGTACTTC. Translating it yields CSARERPPGNEQYF.

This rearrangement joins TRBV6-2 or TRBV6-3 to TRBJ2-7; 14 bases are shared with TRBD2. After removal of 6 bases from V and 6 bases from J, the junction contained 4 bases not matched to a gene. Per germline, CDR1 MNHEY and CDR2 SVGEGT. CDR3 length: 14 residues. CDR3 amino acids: CASRGTSGRFEQYF. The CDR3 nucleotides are TGTGCCAGCAGAGGGACTAGCGGGAGATTCGAGCAGTACTTC.

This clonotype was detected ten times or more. The CDR3 nucleotides are TGTGCCAGCAGCTTAACCCGCAGCTCCTACGAGCAGTACTTC. This translates into CASSLTRSSYEQYF. The V and J genes are TRBV7-2 and TRBJ2-7, with D uncertain. The CDR3 consists of 14 residues. The V gene lost 2 bases and the J gene lost 0 bases, with 8 bases spanning the gap. CDR1 is SGHTA, CDR2 FQGNSA, per germline.

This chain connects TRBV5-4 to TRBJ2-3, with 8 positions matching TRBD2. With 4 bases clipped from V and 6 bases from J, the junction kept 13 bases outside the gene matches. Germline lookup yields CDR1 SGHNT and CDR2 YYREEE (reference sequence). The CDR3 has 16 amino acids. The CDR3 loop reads CASSPTPGLDYDTQYF. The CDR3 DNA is TGTGCCAGCAGCCCGACGCCGGGACTAGATTATGATACGCAGTATTTT.

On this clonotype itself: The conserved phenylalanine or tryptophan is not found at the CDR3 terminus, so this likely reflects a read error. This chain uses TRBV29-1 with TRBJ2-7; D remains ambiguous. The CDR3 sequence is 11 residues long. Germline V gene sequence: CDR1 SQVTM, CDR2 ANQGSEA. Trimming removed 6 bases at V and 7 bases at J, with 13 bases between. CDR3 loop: CSVRFLREQYI. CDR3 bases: TGCAGCGTCCGTTTTTTGCGTGAGCAGTACATC.

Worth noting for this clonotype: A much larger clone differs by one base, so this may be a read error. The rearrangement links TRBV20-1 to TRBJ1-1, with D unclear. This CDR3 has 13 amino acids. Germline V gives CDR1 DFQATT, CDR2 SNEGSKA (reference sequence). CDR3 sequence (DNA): TGCAGTGCTAAAGAGAGGGAGAACACTGAAGCTTCCTTT. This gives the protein CSAKERENTEASF.

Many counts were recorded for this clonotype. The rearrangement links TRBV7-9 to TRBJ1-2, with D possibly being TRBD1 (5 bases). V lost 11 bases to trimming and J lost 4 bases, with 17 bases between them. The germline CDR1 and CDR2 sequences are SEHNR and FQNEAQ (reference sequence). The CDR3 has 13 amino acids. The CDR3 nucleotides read TGTGCCGCGGGACGCGGGGGAATCTATGGCTACACCTTC. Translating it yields CAAGRGGIYGYTF.

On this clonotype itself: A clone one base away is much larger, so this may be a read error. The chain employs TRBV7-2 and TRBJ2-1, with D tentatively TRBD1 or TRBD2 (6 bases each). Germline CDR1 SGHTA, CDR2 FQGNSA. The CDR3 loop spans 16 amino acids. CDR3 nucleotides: TGTGCCATCAGCCCCCGGGGGCAGTCGGCCTACAATGAGCAGTTCTTC. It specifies CAISPRGQSAYNEQFF.

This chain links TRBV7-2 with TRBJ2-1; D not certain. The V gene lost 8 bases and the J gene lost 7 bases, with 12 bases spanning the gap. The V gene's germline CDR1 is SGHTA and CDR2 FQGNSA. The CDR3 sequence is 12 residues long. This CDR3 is CASCLLWNEQFF. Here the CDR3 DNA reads TGTGCCAGCTGCCTCCTGTGGAATGAGCAGTTCTTC.

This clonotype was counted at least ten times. CDR3 DNA sequence: TGTGCCACCAGCAGAGATCTTGGCAGAGATGAAAAACTGTTTTTT. Protein: CATSRDLGRDEKLFF. The rearrangement links TRBV15 to TRBJ1-4; D remains ambiguous. Trimming removed 0 bases from V and 6 bases from J, with 11 bases in between. There are 15 residues in the CDR3. Germline V gene lookup returns CDR1 LNHNV and CDR2 YYDKDF (reference sequence).

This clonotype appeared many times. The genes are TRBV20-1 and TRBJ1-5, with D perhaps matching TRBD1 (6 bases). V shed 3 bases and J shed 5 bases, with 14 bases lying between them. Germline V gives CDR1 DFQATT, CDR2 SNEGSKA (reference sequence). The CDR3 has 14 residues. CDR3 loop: CSARAGAVDQPQHF. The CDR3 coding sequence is TGCAGTGCTAGGGCAGGGGCCGTAGATCAGCCCCAGCATTTT.

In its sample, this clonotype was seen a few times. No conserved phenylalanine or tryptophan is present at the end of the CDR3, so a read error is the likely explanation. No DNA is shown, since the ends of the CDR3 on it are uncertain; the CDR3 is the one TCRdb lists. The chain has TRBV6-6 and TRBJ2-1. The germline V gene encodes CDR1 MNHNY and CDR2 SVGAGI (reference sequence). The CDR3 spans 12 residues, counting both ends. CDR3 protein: CASTQSTGERFS.

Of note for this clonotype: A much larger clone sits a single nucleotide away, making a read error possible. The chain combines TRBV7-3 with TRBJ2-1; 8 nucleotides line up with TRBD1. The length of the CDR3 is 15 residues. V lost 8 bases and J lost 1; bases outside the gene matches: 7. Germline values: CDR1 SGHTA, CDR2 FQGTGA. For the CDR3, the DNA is TGTGCCAGCGGCCCCGACAGGGGATCCTACAATGAGCAGTTCTTC. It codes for CASGPDRGSYNEQFF.